This T cell receptor (beta chain) was sequenced for a study of blood T cell repertoires in COVID-19. The germline V gene encodes CDR1 MGHRA and CDR2 YSYEKL. This CDR3 is 16 amino acids long. V dropped 0 bases and J dropped 1 base, with 13 bases sitting between them. Per the study methods: Reference gene primer amplification gave nucleated cell count estimates. Only in-frame clones appear in the TCRdb table, and some are missing; sequencing was by immunoSEQ multiplex PCR. That table gives V, J and clone size, and the DNA gave D and trimming. The data show about 210,000 clones, with roughly 82% seen just once and 12% held by the top ten.

This receptor was identified in a woman between 40 and 55 years old with acute or convalescent COVID-19. Sequenced: peripheral blood. V and J are TRBV4-1 and TRBJ2-7, with D perhaps matching TRBD2 (6 bases). CDR3 in DNA: TGCGCCAGCAGCCAAGATCCCGGGCGGGGATCCTACGAGCAGTACTTC. This gives the protein CASSQDPGRGSYEQYF.